The 18 T cell receptor beta chains in this list originate from one sample, sequenced in a study of cytomegalovirus exposure and HLA in healthy donors. With 60 Vbeta and 13 Jbeta primers, the PCR was carried out. Clones were sequenced by immunoSEQ multiplex PCR, and TCRdb holds only the in-frame ones, with some missing. The table lists 120,000 to 150,000 clones, about 80% of them singletons, with approximately 1.8% in the top ten. The sample consisted of PBMCs. The source is a middle-aged man in good health and CMV-seronegative.

The J gene is TRBJ2-2, the V gene TRBV7-9; D is possibly TRBD2 (5 bases). The CDR3 covers 12 residues. Trimming removed 3 bases at V and 7 bases at J, with 6 bases between. The germline V gene has CDR1 SEHNR and CDR2 FQNEAQ (reference sequence). The chain's CDR3 is CASSLSGGELFF. CDR3 bases: TGTGCCAGCAGCTTGAGCGGCGGGGAGCTGTTTTTT. Based on the CDR3 plus reference TRBV7-9 and TRBJ2-2, the full variable domain is DTGVSQNPRHKITKRGQNVTFRCDPISEHNRLYWYRQTLGQGPEFLTYFQNEAQLEKSRLLSDRFSAERPKGSFSTLEIQRTEQGDSAMYLCASSLSGGELFFGEGSRLTVL.

The chain employs TRBV6-5 and TRBJ2-7; D gene ambiguous. CDR1 and CDR2 (germline): MNHEY, SVGAGI. Trimming removed 6 bases at V and 6 bases at J, with 15 bases between. The CDR3 is made up of 13 amino acids. CDR3 in DNA: TGTGCCAGCAGCTCCGACTTCCCGGGCGAGCAGTACTTC. Its protein is CASSSDFPGEQYF.

The chain is built from TRBV11-2 and TRBJ2-2; D not resolved. This CDR3 region has 12 residues. Trimming took off 7 bases at V and 5 bases at J, with 8 bases between the two ends. Germline V lookup: CDR1 SGHAT, CDR2 FQNNGV. The CDR3 region is CASTPSTGELFF. The CDR3 region has the DNA TGTGCCAGCACCCCCTCGACCGGGGAGCTGTTTTTT.

The sample holds one count of this clone. This chain uses TRBV7-2 with TRBJ1-1, with TRBD1 matching over 8 bases. Germline loops: CDR1 SGHTA, CDR2 FQGNSA. This CDR3 comprises 14 residues. The V gene end was trimmed by 5 bases and the J gene end by 4 bases; junction bases not matched to a gene: 6. The CDR3 here is CASSTWTGLTEAFF. The CDR3, as DNA: TGTGCCAGCAGCACCTGGACAGGGCTCACTGAAGCTTTCTTT.

This chain links TRBV19 with TRBJ2-2; unclear D gene. This CDR3 has 14 residues. The ends were cut back, 3 bases at V and 5 bases at J, with 10 bases in the middle. Germline V gene data show CDR1 as LNHDA and CDR2 as SQIVND (reference sequence). CDR3 sequence: CASSIGGSTGELFF. In DNA form, the CDR3 reads TGTGCCAGTAGTATTGGCGGATCAACCGGGGAGCTGTTTTTT.

This sequence joins TRBV4-2 and TRBJ2-2, with D tentatively TRBD2 (6 bases). The V end lost 2 bases, the J end lost 2 bases, and 9 bases lay between the germline ends. The V gene's germline CDR1 is LGHNA and CDR2 YNFKEQ. The CDR3 covers 15 residues. The CDR3 is CASSQIAVNTGELFF. CDR3 nucleotide sequence: TGTGCCAGCAGCCAAATAGCGGTTAACACCGGGGAGCTGTTTTTT.

The genes are TRBV28 and TRBJ1-2; D uncertain. V was trimmed by 2 bases and J by 2 bases, leaving 9 bases between them. The CDR3 is 14 amino acids. The germline V gene encodes CDR1 MDHEN and CDR2 SYDVKM. The CDR3 coding sequence is TGTGCCAGCAGTTTAGTACAGAAAAACTATGGCTACACCTTC. As protein: CASSLVQKNYGYTF.

There are a few counts of this clone. The chain has TRBV5-1 and TRBJ2-3; D ambiguous. With 0 bases removed from V and 0 bases from J, the gap between germline ends came to 11 bases. CDR3 length equals 16 residues. The V gene's germline CDR1 is SGHRS and CDR2 YFSETQ. The CDR3 protein is CASSLAVVYSTDTQYF. Written as DNA, the CDR3 is TGCGCCAGCAGCTTGGCGGTGGTGTATAGCACAGATACGCAGTATTTT.

This clone has only a few counts. Other DNA variants within this sample encode the same CDR3. This sequence joins TRBV28 and TRBJ2-7; TRBD1 agrees at 7 bases. V lost 4 bases, J lost 0 bases, and 3 bases stayed unmatched. CDR1 MDHEN and CDR2 SYDVKM come from the germline V gene. This CDR3 is 14 amino acids long. This CDR3 reads CASSSTGSSYEQYF. The CDR3 DNA reads as TGTGCCAGCAGTTCGACAGGGAGCTCCTACGAGCAGTACTTC.

This chain connects TRBV6-6 to TRBJ1-4; no reliable D call. Per germline, CDR1 MNHNY and CDR2 SVGAGI (reference sequence). V lost 6 bases, J lost 8 bases, and 13 bases lay in between. The CDR3 is made up of 13 amino acids. The CDR3 DNA follows: TGTGCCAGCAGGTATTTGGGCCGGGAAAAACTGTTTTTT. It translates to CASRYLGREKLFF.

The V and J genes are TRBV4-1 and TRBJ1-2; D may be TRBD1 (6 bases). V lost 0 bases, J lost 5 bases, and 16 bases lay in between. The CDR3 runs 16 residues. Germline lookup yields CDR1 MGHRA and CDR2 YSYEKL. The CDR3 DNA sequence: TGCGCCAGCAGCCAAGATGAAGTCGGGAGGGGGTATGGCTACACCTTC. The encoded protein is CASSQDEVGRGYGYTF.

The rearrangement joins TRBV19 to TRBJ2-1, with a weak D call TRBD2 (5 bases). V was shortened by 3 bases and J by 2 bases, with 11 bases between the two germline ends. The CDR3 is 15 residues long. CDR1 is LNHDA, CDR2 SQIVND, per germline (reference sequence). The CDR3 sequence is CASSIRDEPYNEQFF. The CDR3 nucleotides are TGTGCCAGTAGTATCCGGGATGAGCCCTACAATGAGCAGTTCTTC. Variable domain in full (rest from reference TRBV19 and TRBJ2-1): DGGITQSPKYLFRKEGQNVTLSCEQNLNHDAMYWYRQDPGQGLRLIYYSQIVNDFQKGDIAEGYSVSREKKESFPLTVTSAQKNPTAFYLCASSIRDEPYNEQFFGPGTRLTVL.

The gene calls are TRBV6-5 and TRBJ2-3; D is unresolved. Germline loops: CDR1 MNHEY, CDR2 SVGAGI. Between the trimmed V and J ends, which lost 6 bases and 7 bases, there was a span of 8 bases. This CDR3 spans 11 amino acids. DNA of the CDR3: TGTGCCAGCAGCCGGTTCAATACGCAGTATTTT. Amino acid sequence: CASSRFNTQYF.

The rearrangement joins TRBV18 to TRBJ2-1, with D possibly matching TRBD1 (6 bases). V gave up 3 bases and J gave up 2 bases, with 11 bases separating them. The germline CDR1 and CDR2 sequences are KGHSH and LQKENI. The CDR3 totals 15 residues. The CDR3 sequence: CASSPPEGAYNEQFF. CDR3 coding DNA: TGTGCCAGCTCACCCCCTGAGGGGGCCTACAATGAGCAGTTCTTC.

The V call is TRBV5-6, the J call TRBJ2-7, with D maybe TRBD2 (6 bases). The germline CDR1 and CDR2 sequences are SGHDT and YYEEEE. V gave up 0 bases and J gave up 1 base, with 14 bases separating them. The CDR3 runs to 16 residues. The CDR3 region has the DNA TGTGCCAGCAGCTTGGCAGTGGGGGGTTGGTCCTACGAGCAGTACTTC. Amino acid sequence: CASSLAVGGWSYEQYF.

J is TRBJ2-1 and V is TRBV7-2, with D uncertain. The CDR3 is made up of 12 amino acids. V gave up 2 bases and J gave up 12 bases, with 11 bases separating them. Germline-derived CDR1 and CDR2 are SGHTA and FQGNSA. The DNA for the CDR3 is TGTGCCAGCAGCTTAAACGCACTTCGGCAGTTCTTC. Amino acid sequence: CASSLNALRQFF.

V is TRBV2 and J is TRBJ2-7; no clear D gene. Trimming removed 8 bases from V and 7 bases from J, with 6 bases in between. The CDR3 is 9 residues long. Germline CDR1 is SNHLY and CDR2 is FYNNEI. The CDR3 bases are TGTGCCAGCGGCCGAGAGCAGTACTTC. It encodes CASGREQYF.

The chain couples TRBV7-9 to TRBJ1-6; D is undetermined. Germline V CDR1 and CDR2: SEHNR, FQNEAQ (reference sequence). CDR3 length: 14 residues. The ends were cut back, 3 bases at V and 6 bases at J, with 9 bases in the middle. CDR3 coding DNA: TGTGCCAGCAGCTTCACCGAGTTTAATTCACCCCTCCACTTT. It specifies CASSFTEFNSPLHF.